This T cell receptor (beta chain) was sequenced in a study of T cell responses to AZD1222 COVID-19 vaccine. Study outcomes and limitations: Spike regions recognized by vaccine-associated CD4 TCRs spanned the protein, led by 160-218 and 743-854. It was only after the peak T cell response that any repertoires were sampled. Spike-specific TCR breadth rose after two AZD1222 doses, and depth rose as well. The donors showed a predominance of white British ancestry and of females, with possible underestimation of clonal diversity.

Generated by immunoSEQ multiplex PCR, the TCRdb table keeps only in-frame clones and is missing some. The sample has approximately 77,000 clones, approximately 83% seen once. Between the trimmed V and J ends, which lost 3 bases and 8 bases, there was a span of 14 bases. This CDR3 contains 15 residues. Germline CDR1 is SEHNR and CDR2 is FQNEAQ (reference sequence). As to this clone: Its antigen remains unknown.

Sequenced here: peripheral blood, sampled 28 days after the second AZD1222 dose. The TCR was taken from an adult who received the AZD1222 COVID-19 vaccine. This chain joins TRBV7-9 and TRBJ1-6; a possible D gene is TRBD1 (5 bases). The DNA of the CDR3 is TGTGCCAGCAGCTTGGATGGACAACCGTATTCACCCCTCCACTTT. Translated, it gives CASSLDGQPYSPLHF.